What follows are 6 T cell receptor beta chains derived from one specimen sequenced in a study of CD8+CD57+ T cells in acquired aplastic anemia. Patients chosen for sequencing had shown CD8+CD57+ cell expansion by flow cytometry. TCR beta VDJ and CDR3 profiling used genomic DNA as template. TCRdb reprocessed the reads with MiXCR, giving one entry per CDR3 protein. The profile shows about half a million distinct CDR3 sequences, around 32% of them singletons. The material sequenced was sorted CD4+, CD8+, or CD8+CD57+ T cells (not recorded which) from PBMCs. The receptor source for this set is a human donor with aplastic anemia.

The V call is TRBV9, the J call TRBJ2-1; the D is unclear. The CDR3 extends over 16 amino acids. V lost 1 base and J lost 5, with 16 bases in between. Germline loops: CDR1 SGDLS, CDR2 YYNGEE. CDR3 sequence reads: CASSVTSNHLNNEQFF. CDR3 nucleotide sequence: TGTGCCAGCAGCGTAACCTCTAATCACCTTAACAATGAGCAGTTCTTC. Full variable domain (remainder filled in from reference TRBV9 and TRBJ2-1): DSGVTQTPKHLITATGQRVTLRCSPRSGDLSVYWYQQSLDQGLQFLIQYYNGEERAKGNILERFSAQQFPDLHSELNLSSLELGDSALYFCASSVTSNHLNNEQFFGPGTRLTVL.

The V call is TRBV20-1, the J call TRBJ2-2; D may correspond to TRBD1 or TRBD2 (5 bases each). CDR1 DFQATT and CDR2 SNEGSKA come from the germline V gene (reference sequence). Trimming took 1 base from V and 1 from J, leaving 10 bases between them. CDR3 length: 15 amino acids. CDR3 protein: CSARAGSGNTGELFF. In DNA, the CDR3 is TGCAGTGCTAGAGCAGGGAGCGGGAACACCGGGGAGCTGTTTTTT.

In regard to this clonotype: A read error may explain this, as a much larger clone is one base away. This chain joins TRBV5-1 and TRBJ1-1; weak D call: TRBD1 (5 bases). Trimming cost V 4 bases and J 1 base, with 14 bases left between them. This CDR3 is 15 amino acids long. From germline, CDR1 is SGHRS and CDR2 YFSETQ. CDR3 DNA: TGCGCCAGCAGCGACGGACACCCTACGAACACTGAAGCTTTCTTT. Its protein is CASSDGHPTNTEAFF.

This clonotype has more than one count but fewer than ten. V gene TRBV6-2 or TRBV6-3 combines with J gene TRBJ1-2; D remains unclear. The CDR3 is made up of 12 amino acids. Germline CDR1 reads MNHEY; CDR2 reads SVGEGT. V was cut by 5 bases and J by 5 bases, with 9 bases left in between. CDR3 amino acids: CASSTNGYGYTF. The CDR3 DNA reads TGTGCCAGCAGTACGAATGGGTATGGCTACACCTTC.

The chain recombines TRBV7-2 with TRBJ1-2; D remains ambiguous. Germline V gene lookup returns CDR1 SGHTA and CDR2 FQGNSA. This CDR3 has 12 residues. V lost 1 base and J lost 7, with 7 bases in between. The CDR3 reads CASSLGRFGYTF. The CDR3 region has the DNA TGTGCCAGCAGCTTAGGCCGTTTTGGCTACACCTTC.

This sequence joins TRBV3-1 and TRBJ1-2; D remains unclear. V lost 0 bases and J lost 3, with 11 bases in between. Germline CDR1 is LGHDT and CDR2 is YNNKEL (reference sequence). The CDR3 totals 15 residues. CDR3 sequence: CASSQDTVNYYGYTF. CDR3 nucleotide sequence: TGTGCCAGCAGCCAAGATACGGTGAACTACTATGGCTACACCTTC.